The 31 T cell receptor beta chains presented below share a single source sample, sequenced in a study of CD8 T cells in Susac syndrome. An input of about 0.45 to 1 ug of RNA was subjected to reverse transcription using random hexamers. TCRdb recomputed calls from the immunoSEQ multiplex PCR reads with MiXCR, one row per CDR3 protein. This table has approximately 130,000 distinct CDR3 sequences, roughly 94% appearing once. Sequenced: CD4+ T cells from PBMCs. These receptor sequences come from a human donor in good health.

The chain recombines TRBV6-1 with TRBJ2-2, with 9 bases lining up with TRBD1. Trimming took 5 bases from V and 4 from J; bases not matched to a gene: 8. Germline CDR1 MNHNS, CDR2 SASEGT. This CDR3 has 16 amino acids. The CDR3 region is CASSTTGTGITGELFF. For the CDR3, the DNA is TGTGCCAGCAGTACGACTGGGACAGGGATCACCGGGGAGCTGTTTTTT.

This clonotype was observed a few times. J is TRBJ2-7 and V is TRBV29-1; D gene unclear. This CDR3 contains 13 residues. Trimming took 4 bases from V and 4 from J, leaving 14 bases between them. Germline V gene lookup returns CDR1 SQVTM and CDR2 ANQGSEA. The CDR3 DNA sequence: TGCAGCGTTGGAGGTCTGATGGGTTACGAGCAGTACTTC. This encodes CSVGGLMGYEQYF.

Written as DNA, the CDR3 is TGCAGCGTCGCGGGACAGGGGTATGACGAGCAGTACTTC. Its protein product is CSVAGQGYDEQYF. The chain carries TRBV29-1 and TRBJ2-7, with 10 nucleotides matching TRBD1. The CDR3 consists of 13 residues. V was pared by 6 bases and J by 5 bases, with 7 bases of the junction left unmatched. Germline CDR1 SQVTM, CDR2 ANQGSEA.

This clonotype was recorded only once. This chain links TRBV7-2 with TRBJ2-1, with TRBD2 identical over 10 bases. Germline V CDR1 and CDR2: SGHTA, FQGNSA. After removal of 2 bases from V and 6 bases from J, the junction contained 4 bases not matched to a gene. The length of the CDR3 is 15 residues. The CDR3 DNA is TGTGCCAGCAGCTTACTAGCGGGAGCCCCCAATGAGCAGTTCTTC. It codes for CASSLLAGAPNEQFF.

This chain uses TRBV29-1 with TRBJ1-6; 7 nucleotides line up with TRBD1. Germline-derived CDR1 and CDR2 are SQVTM and ANQGSEA. V was clipped by 7 bases and J by 2 bases; unmatched bases: 8. The CDR3 runs to 15 residues. CDR3 region: CSARGGTAYNSPLHF. CDR3 coding DNA: TGCAGCGCCCGAGGGGGGACAGCCTATAATTCACCCCTCCACTTT.

This clonotype has more than one count but fewer than ten. The chain couples TRBV19 to TRBJ2-1; 14 bases agree with TRBD2. This CDR3 has 15 residues. The J segment lost 9 bases and the V segment lost 6 bases, leaving 7 bases of the junction unmatched. Germline loops: CDR1 LNHDA, CDR2 SQIVND (reference sequence). CDR3 DNA: TGTGCCAGTAGCGAGGGACTAGCGGGAGTCGGTGAGCAGTTCTTC. It codes for CASSEGLAGVGEQFF. The whole variable domain, filled in from reference TRBV19 and TRBJ2-1, reads DGGITQSPKYLFRKEGQNVTLSCEQNLNHDAMYWYRQDPGQGLRLIYYSQIVNDFQKGDIAEGYSVSREKKESFPLTVTSAQKNPTAFYLCASSEGLAGVGEQFFGPGTRLTVL.

This chain links TRBV12-3 or TRBV12-4 with TRBJ2-3; D call uncertain. The V end lost 1 base, the J end lost 8 bases, and 4 bases lay between the germline ends. This CDR3 spans 11 amino acids. The CDR3 reads CASSLDPTQYF. The CDR3 region has the DNA TGTGCCAGCAGTTTAGACCCTACGCAGTATTTT.

The J gene is TRBJ1-1, the V gene TRBV5-1; TRBD1 is a possible D gene (6 bases). Trimming stripped 6 bases from V and 1 base from J, with 10 bases between. The V gene's germline CDR1 is SGHRS and CDR2 YFSETQ. CDR3 size: 13 residues. Here the CDR3 DNA reads TGCGCCAGCACGACGACAGGGAACACTGAAGCTTTCTTT. Translated: CASTTTGNTEAFF.

The chain recombines TRBV5-1 with TRBJ1-3; D gene ambiguous. The CDR3 is 14 residues long. The V gene lost 3 bases and the J gene lost 10 bases, with 17 bases spanning the gap. Per germline, CDR1 SGHRS and CDR2 YFSETQ. CDR3 in amino acids: CASSSSGSEGTIYF. CDR3 DNA: TGCGCCAGCAGCTCGTCCGGTTCGGAGGGAACCATATATTTT.

The V call is TRBV5-6, the J call TRBJ2-1; the match to TRBD1 covers 8 bases. V lost 7 bases and J lost 8; bases outside the gene matches: 8. This CDR3 has 13 amino acids. The germline gives CDR1 SGHDT, CDR2 YYEEEE. This CDR3 is CASRSPGGYEQFF. Here the CDR3 DNA reads TGTGCCAGCCGCTCACCAGGGGGCTATGAGCAGTTCTTC.

The chain couples TRBV2 to TRBJ1-5, with a tentative D call TRBD1 (6 bases). With 4 bases removed from V and 6 bases from J, the gap between germline ends came to 10 bases. The CDR3 runs 13 residues. CDR1 SNHLY and CDR2 FYNNEI come from the germline V gene. The CDR3 nucleotides are TGTGCCAGCAGTGGGACAGCTTTTCAGCCCCAGCATTTT. Translation: CASSGTAFQPQHF.

The chain uses TRBV14 and TRBJ1-2; 9 nucleotides agree with TRBD1. Germline CDR1 reads SGHDN; CDR2 reads FVKESK. V dropped 0 bases and J dropped 7; count of bases not matched to a gene: 15. The CDR3 extends over 18 amino acids. DNA for the CDR3: TGTGCCAGCAGCCAAGAAGTGTTTTTACCGGGACAGGGACTTGGCTACACCTTC. Translation: CASSQEVFLPGQGLGYTF.

The genes are TRBV10-3 and TRBJ1-2; 9 bases are shared with TRBD1. CDR3 size: 13 residues. V lost 6 bases, J lost 5 bases, and 4 bases stayed unmatched. Germline V gene lookup returns CDR1 ENHRY and CDR2 SYGVKD. CDR3: CAISSGTGYGYTF. In DNA, the CDR3 is TGTGCCATCAGCTCCGGGACAGGGTATGGCTACACCTTC.

The CDR3 sequence: CASSARGLAGYNEQFF. The CDR3 nucleotides read TGTGCCAGCAGTGCCCGTGGGCTAGCGGGCTACAATGAGCAGTTCTTC. The chain joins TRBV12-3 or TRBV12-4 to TRBJ2-1; the match to TRBD2 covers 8 bases. The V and J ends lost 5 bases and 3 bases, in that order; junction bases with no gene match: 9. This CDR3 has 16 amino acids.

This rearrangement joins TRBV7-2 to TRBJ2-7; D not resolved. The CDR3 has 13 residues. Per the germline V gene, CDR1 is SGHTA and CDR2 is FQGNSA. Trimming stripped 1 base from V and 2 bases from J, with 6 bases between. CDR3 protein: CASSLDYAYEQYF. The CDR3 nucleotides read TGTGCCAGCAGCTTAGACTACGCCTACGAGCAGTACTTC.

This clonotype was counted once. The chain recombines TRBV6-2 or TRBV6-3 with TRBJ2-7; 9 nucleotides line up with TRBD1. CDR1 and CDR2 (germline): MNHEY, SVGEGT. The CDR3 contains 15 residues. Germline trimming cut 5 bases from V and 0 bases from J; bases unmatched to any gene: 5. CDR3 loop: CASSTGTGSSYEQYF. The CDR3, as DNA: TGTGCCAGCAGTACCGGGACAGGGAGCTCCTACGAGCAGTACTTC.

The V call is TRBV19, the J call TRBJ1-3, with 8 positions matching TRBD1. Germline loops: CDR1 LNHDA, CDR2 SQIVND (reference sequence). This CDR3 has 17 residues. Trimming at V came to 3 bases and at J to 0 bases, leaving 7 bases not matched to a gene. Here the CDR3 DNA reads TGTGCCAGTAGTATCTCCGGGACAGGTTTCTCTGGAAACACCATATATTTT. Translation gives CASSISGTGFSGNTIYF.

The chain joins TRBV5-1 to TRBJ2-1; 9 positions match TRBD2. The germline V gene encodes CDR1 SGHRS and CDR2 YFSETQ. With 4 bases clipped from V and 1 base from J, the junction kept 3 bases outside the gene matches. This CDR3 spans 15 amino acids. The DNA for the CDR3 is TGCGCCAGCAGCCAAGCGGGAGGATCCTACAATGAGCAGTTCTTC. Its protein product is CASSQAGGSYNEQFF. Filled out from reference TRBV5-1 and TRBJ2-1, the complete variable domain reads KAGVTQTPRYLIKTRGQQVTLSCSPISGHRSVSWYQQTPGQGLQFLFEYFSETQRNKGNFPGRFSGRQFSNSRSEMNVSTLELGDSALYLCASSQAGGSYNEQFFGPGTRLTVL.

In DNA, the CDR3 is TGTGCCAGCAGCTCTATCGGGACAGATACGCAGTATTTT. Translated, it gives CASSSIGTDTQYF. The chain recombines TRBV12-3 or TRBV12-4 with TRBJ2-3; no definite D call. This CDR3 region has 13 residues. The V and J ends lost 6 bases and 3 bases respectively, with 10 bases between them.

The V call is TRBV4-3, the J call TRBJ2-7; TRBD2 matches at 12 bases. Per the germline V gene, CDR1 is LGHNA and CDR2 is YSLEER. Trimming took 4 bases from V and 2 from J; bases not matched to a gene: 9. The CDR3 loop spans 17 amino acids. In nucleotides, the CDR3 is TGCGCCAGCAGCCCGACCCTAGCGGGAGGGATCACCTACGAGCAGTACTTC. This codes for CASSPTLAGGITYEQYF.

The chain is built from TRBV5-1 and TRBJ1-2; D is possibly TRBD1 (5 bases). The CDR3 covers 14 residues. V was trimmed by 4 bases and J by 2 bases, leaving 12 bases between them. CDR1 is SGHRS and CDR2 is YFSETQ in the germline V gene. The CDR3 bases are TGCGCCAGCAGCCGTGAGGGGCAGAACTATGGCTACACCTTC. Its translation: CASSREGQNYGYTF.

The chain is built from TRBV27 and TRBJ1-2; the D is unclear. The CDR3 has 13 residues. V lost 6 bases, J lost 2 bases, and 10 bases lay in between. Germline V CDR1 and CDR2: MNHEY, SMNVEV (reference sequence). The CDR3 region is CASSAFGNYGYTF. The CDR3 region has the DNA TGTGCCAGCAGCGCGTTCGGGAACTATGGCTACACCTTC.

In this sample, this clonotype turned up once. This chain links TRBV20-1 with TRBJ2-7, with 9 bases that match TRBD1. Trimming took 5 bases from V and 4 from J; bases not matched to a gene: 9. CDR1 and CDR2 from the germline V gene are DFQATT and SNEGSKA (reference sequence). The length of the CDR3 is 14 residues. The CDR3 coding sequence is TGCAGTGCTGATACAGGGGGCGGAGGATACGAGCAGTACTTC. It encodes CSADTGGGGYEQYF.

V gene TRBV7-2 combines with J gene TRBJ1-5; 10 positions match TRBD1. The CDR3 has 15 residues. CDR1 and CDR2 (germline): SGHTA, FQGNSA. V trimming: 4 bases; J trimming: 7 bases; junction bases outside the gene matches: 7. The CDR3 reads CASSSEGTGEQPQHF. The CDR3 coding sequence is TGTGCCAGCAGCTCAGAGGGGACAGGGGAACAGCCCCAGCATTTT. Full variable domain (rest looked up from reference TRBV7-2 and TRBJ1-5): GAGVSQSPSNKVTEKGKDVELRCDPISGHTALYWYRQSLGQGLEFLIYFQGNSAPDKSGLPSDRFSAERTGGSVSTLTIQRTQQEDSAVYLCASSSEGTGEQPQHFGDGTRLSIL.

The chain combines TRBV12-3 or TRBV12-4 with TRBJ1-5; D gene unclear. V lost 1 base and J lost 3, with 4 bases in between. This CDR3 contains 13 residues. DNA for the CDR3: TGTGCCAGCAGTTTAGAGGTCAATCAGCCCCAGCATTTT. This sequence encodes CASSLEVNQPQHF.

The chain recombines TRBV20-1 with TRBJ2-3, with 8 bases aligning to TRBD2. The CDR3 contains 13 residues. Trimming removed 5 bases from V and 3 bases from J; junction bases left unmatched: 4. Looked up from germline, CDR1 is DFQATT and CDR2 is SNEGSKA (reference sequence). The CDR3 reads CSAGAGGTDTQYF. CDR3 sequence (DNA): TGCAGTGCTGGGGCGGGGGGAACAGATACGCAGTATTTT.

The chain couples TRBV13 to TRBJ2-3; D ambiguous. Trimming removed 4 bases at V and 2 bases at J, with 4 bases between. Germline assignment: CDR1 PRHDT and CDR2 FYEKMQ (reference sequence). The CDR3 length is 12 residues. Here the CDR3 DNA reads TGTGCCAGCAGCTCCTCCACAGATACGCAGTATTTT. Its protein product is CASSSSTDTQYF.

V and J are TRBV12-3 or TRBV12-4 and TRBJ2-1; D tentatively reads TRBD1 or TRBD2 (5 bases each). V gave up 7 bases and J gave up 0 bases, with 7 bases separating them. The CDR3 sequence is 13 residues long. The CDR3 sequence is CASMGPSYNEQFF. The CDR3 nucleotides are TGTGCCAGCATGGGACCCTCCTACAATGAGCAGTTCTTC.

The chain combines TRBV25-1 with TRBJ2-5; 10 bases match TRBD1. The CDR3 has 17 residues. Germline V lookup: CDR1 MGHDK, CDR2 SYGVNS. Trimming at V came to 4 bases and at J to 5 bases, leaving 13 bases not matched to a gene. The DNA of the CDR3 is TGTGCCAGCAGTGGGACACCGGGACAGGGGTTTTGGGAGACCCAGTACTTC. Translated, it gives CASSGTPGQGFWETQYF.

The chain joins TRBV20-1 to TRBJ2-5; possible D gene TRBD1, 6 bases. Germline loops: CDR1 DFQATT, CDR2 SNEGSKA (reference sequence). V lost 5 bases to trimming and J lost 4 bases, with 11 bases between them. The CDR3 sequence is 12 residues long. CDR3 loop: CSAGRGRETQYF. CDR3 DNA sequence: TGCAGTGCTGGCAGGGGAAGAGAGACCCAGTACTTC.

The chain has TRBV18 and TRBJ1-1; TRBD1 matches 8 bases. Trimming removed 7 bases from V and 3 bases from J; junction bases left unmatched: 4. CDR1 is KGHSH, CDR2 LQKENI, per germline. This CDR3 is built from 13 residues. The CDR3 spells CASCETGDTEAFF. The CDR3 nucleotides read TGTGCCAGCTGCGAGACAGGGGACACTGAAGCTTTCTTT.